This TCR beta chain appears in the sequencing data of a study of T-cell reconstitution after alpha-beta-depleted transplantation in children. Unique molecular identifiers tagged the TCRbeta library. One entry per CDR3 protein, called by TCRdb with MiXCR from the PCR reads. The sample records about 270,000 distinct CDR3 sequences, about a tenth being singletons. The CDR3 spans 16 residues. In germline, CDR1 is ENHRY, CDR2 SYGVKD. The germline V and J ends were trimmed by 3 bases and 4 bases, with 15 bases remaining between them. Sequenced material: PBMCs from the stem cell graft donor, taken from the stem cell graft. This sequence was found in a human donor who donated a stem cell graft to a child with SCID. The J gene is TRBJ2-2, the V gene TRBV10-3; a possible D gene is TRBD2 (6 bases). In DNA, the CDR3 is TGTGCCATCAGTGACCCCGTGGGGGGAACCACCGGGGAGCTGTTTTTT. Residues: CAISDPVGGTTGELFF.